A single T cell receptor (beta chain) is shown here with its context. Which antigen it targets is not known. No much larger clonotype is one base removed from it; base qualities were not supplied. These data are taken from a study of cytomegalovirus exposure and HLA in healthy donors (dated by TCRdb to 2016 to 2017). Broadly, across the study: A later analysis indicated that the roughly 130 validation repertoires were generated on the platform also employed for the approximately 700 repertoires of the first cohort. The aim of the study was to test whether cataloging public T cell receptors could identify signatures of past pathogen exposure. Besides the first cohort of about 730 subjects, a separate validation cohort made up of some 110 different subjects was used. High-throughput TCR immunosequencing, statistical association of individual TCRs with disease status, and machine learning were combined to predict cytomegalovirus infection status. The paper's findings and limits, for the study overall: The study gave a list of some 150 TCR beta chains associated with cytomegalovirus. Most TCR sequences were seen in very few donors, while some public TCRs were found in many individuals. It was suggested by the authors that the approach could potentially be generalized to other disease states and immunological phenotypes. Cytomegalovirus status was reported to be diagnosed by the classifier with high specificity and sensitivity in both the original and validation cohorts. Of the cluster scores, roughly 93% were above 0 in a later analysis, which found that TCRs clustered in the first cohort also tended to co-occur in the 110 or so validation repertoires. The validation cohort had no HLA typing available for a later analysis, so co-occurrence within that cohort was assessed over all 120 or so repertoires. A few of the identified cytomegalovirus-associated TCR beta chains were confirmed in vitro to be specific for cytomegalovirus antigens.

The library was obtained by the immunoSEQ multiplex PCR assay. As for the authors' bioinformatics: A statistical classification framework was developed to diagnose cytomegalovirus status using the catalog of TCR beta chain sequences. TCRdb took this table from immuneACCESS and kept in-frame rearrangements with V and J called. Such tables lack part of the clones; where checked against another copy, unresolved V genes explain under half of the gap, and the rest is unexplained. That table gives V, J and clone size, and the DNA gave D and trimming. The sample yields about 58,000 clones; about 88% were counted once. The ten largest account for approximately 1.1% of the sample. The donors were included in the validation cohort of 130 or so subjects, a group kept apart from the approximately 700-subject first cohort. Sequenced input: PBMCs. The TCR was taken from a man between 18 and 29 years old in good health and CMV-seronegative.

The encoded CDR3 is CASSPGGGLLAFF. DNA sequence: TGTGCCAGCAGTCCAGGGGGCGGATTGCTGGCTTTCTTT. Recombination linked TRBV5-6 to TRBJ1-1, and 8 junctional nucleotides match TRBD1. Trimming removed 5 bases from V and 11 bases from J; the gene matches leave 11 bases unexplained. CDR1 and CDR2 (SGHDT, YYEEEE) derive from the germline V gene. Measured from the cysteine to the phenylalanine, the CDR3 is 13 residues long. The only DNA kept is the CDR3, 39 bases in frame from the first base. Reference TRBV5-6 and TRBJ1-1 genes cover what lies past the CDR3, so the full variable domain is DAGVTQSPTHLIKTRGQQVTLRCSPKSGHDTVSWYQQALGQGPQFIFQYYEEEERQRGNFPDRFSGHQFPNYSSELNVNALLLGDSALYLCASSPGGGLLAFFGQGTRLTVV.